The present entry profiles one TCR beta chain with its context. This clonotype has a handful of counts. Its cognate antigen has yet to be identified. No base quality values were provided; no much bigger clone lies one nucleotide off. This record belongs to a study of CD8 T cells in ankylosing spondylitis (dated 2017 in TCRdb). With respect to the entire study: The study set out to find disease-linked TCR variants by profiling T cell receptor beta repertoires in ankylosing spondylitis patients and healthy donors. The full study cohort comprised about 24 ankylosing spondylitis patients and approximately 100 healthy donors. Peripheral blood was sampled, and synovial fluid was also collected from ankylosing spondylitis patients. Study-wide findings and limitations: A TCR beta motif of several highly homologous amino acid variants appeared characteristic of blood from ankylosing spondylitis patients. In peripheral blood, the disease-linked clones were found at relatively low frequencies and had a CD8+ phenotype. Some motif variants were previously reported in synovial fluid and blood of reactive arthritis patients, suggesting common disease-initiation mechanisms. The disease-linked clones were reported to be significantly enriched in matched synovial fluid samples from ankylosing spondylitis patients.

Compared with germline, V lacks 0 bases and J lacks 5 bases; bases without a gene match: 4. As encoded in the germline V gene, CDR1 is SGDLS while CDR2 is YYNGEE. From its cysteine to its phenylalanine, the CDR3 spans 15 amino acids. Just CDR3 DNA is preserved here, 45 bases in frame from base 1. TCRdb names Illumina HiSeq 2500 as the instrument used. TCR beta libraries were prepared by quantitative 5'-RACE with molecular barcodes. In the authors' own workflow: Disease-linked TCR variants were identified with a new computational method built on a probabilistic model of VDJ rearrangement. TCRdb applied fastp at Q25 and MiXCR to the public reads, then kept only in-frame beta chains. When rows share a CDR3 protein, they turn into one entry using the most common DNA and genes. The V and J calls here are based on TCRdb, not the publication. This sample comprises 670,000 or so distinct CDR3 sequences, around 17% of them detected only once. The ten largest make up under 20% of the sample.

Source material: blood, either unsorted or a sorted T cell fraction (not recorded which). The receptor was isolated from a male donor with ankylosing spondylitis. The sequence joins TRBV9 to TRBJ2-2, and TRBD2 matches 7 of the central bases. Read as DNA, the sequence is TGTGCCAGCAGCGTAGGGGGAGGGAAGACCGGGGAGCTGTTTTTT. This codes for CASSVGGGKTGELFF. Extended through the reference TRBV9 and TRBJ2-2 proteins, this CDR3 yields the full variable domain: DSGVTQTPKHLITATGQRVTLRCSPRSGDLSVYWYQQSLDQGLQFLIQYYNGEERAKGNILERFSAQQFPDLHSELNLSSLELGDSALYFCASSVGGGKTGELFFGEGSRLTVL.